The 6 T cell receptor beta chains below come from one sample, sequenced in a study of Tregs in tolerant kidney transplant recipients. Mixed chimerism was transient after nonmyeloablative marrow transplants from related graft donors. TCRdb's table, derived via immunoSEQ multiplex PCR, lists solely in-frame clones and lacks some. The sample lists about 50,000 clones, approximately 90% seen once, with 15% to 17% in the top ten. The sample was CD8+ T cells from blood (PBMCs), taken 12 months after the transplant. The receptors originated from a human patient who received a combined kidney and bone marrow transplant. Some of the T cells may derive from the graft donor.

The V and J genes are TRBV14 and TRBJ2-1; D is undetermined. Trimming left V 1 base short and J 13 bases short, with 11 bases between. CDR3 length: 12 residues. Germline V gene sequence: CDR1 SGHDN, CDR2 FVKESK. CDR3 amino acids: CASSQVTERQFF. In DNA, the CDR3 is TGTGCCAGCAGCCAAGTCACGGAGAGACAGTTCTTC.

The chain uses TRBV21-1 and TRBJ1-3; the table calls TRBD1, which could not be checked here. TRBV21-1 is noted as a pseudogene. CDR3 length: 17 residues. CDR3 in DNA: TGTGCCAGCTGGGGGACAGTTATACCTTCTGCCGGAAACACCATATATTTT. As protein: CASWGTVIPSAGNTIYF.

This rearrangement joins TRBV9 to TRBJ2-5; the match to TRBD1 covers 9 bases. Judging by the DNA end, TRBJ2-7 fits better; the J call may be wrong. Germline CDR1 reads SGDLS; CDR2 reads YYNGEE. The CDR3 is 15 amino acids. The CDR3 protein is CASSDTGTGIYEQYF. CDR3 in DNA: TGTGCCAGCAGCGACACCGGGACAGGGATCTACGAGCAGTACTTC.

The DNA for the CDR3 is TGTGCCAGCAACGGAGTGGTCGGGGGAAATCAGCCCCAGCATTTT. Residues: CASNGVVGGNQPQHF. J is TRBJ1-5 and V is TRBV6-6; TRBD1 might be the D (5 bases). Trimming pared 7 bases from V and 4 bases from J, leaving 17 bases between. From germline, CDR1 is MNHNY and CDR2 SVGAGI (reference sequence). The CDR3 is made up of 15 amino acids.

The rearrangement uses TRBV13 and TRBJ2-1; 9 bases line up with TRBD2. The CDR3 is 16 amino acids. The germline V gene encodes CDR1 PRHDT and CDR2 FYEKMQ (reference sequence). V lost 4 bases and J lost 7; bases outside the gene matches: 11. CDR3 bases: TGTGCCAGCAGCTCCGATATAGCGGGAGCCCTTAATGAGCAGTTCTTC. It yields the protein CASSSDIAGALNEQFF.

The rearrangement links TRBV19 to TRBJ2-1; 8 bases are a match to TRBD1. The V gene's germline CDR1 is LNHDA and CDR2 SQIVND (reference sequence). J gave up 9 bases and V 9 bases, and 16 bases lay outside the gene matches. The CDR3 spans 15 residues. The CDR3 nucleotides read TGTGCCAGAATAGGACAGGGCGAAGTGTGGAGTGAGCAGTTCTTC. The encoded protein is CARIGQGEVWSEQFF.